Below are 27 T cell receptor beta chains sequenced from a single sample in a study of CD8 T cells in ankylosing spondylitis. TCRdb re-called the 5' RACE reads through MiXCR, storing one row per CDR3 protein. The data contain under 250,000 distinct CDR3 sequences, roughly 8% of them singletons. The source material was blood, either unsorted or a sorted T cell fraction (not recorded which). Receptors originate from a female donor with ankylosing spondylitis or in good health (not recorded which).

In this sample, this clonotype turned up many times. This chain connects TRBV21-1 to TRBJ2-5. TRBV21-1 is designated a pseudogene. The length of the CDR3 is 12 residues. Here the CDR3 reads CARKAPQETQYF. The CDR3 DNA reads as TGTGCCAGAAAAGCACCACAAGAGACCCAGTACTTC.

Only a few counts were recorded for this clonotype. The chain uses TRBV5-1 and TRBJ2-5, with a possible D match to TRBD2 (6 bases). Deletions cut 4 bases from V and 3 bases from J, with 19 bases between. Looked up from germline, CDR1 is SGHRS and CDR2 is YFSETQ. The CDR3 is 16 amino acids. The CDR3 protein is CASSVTPGDGEETQYF. For the CDR3, the DNA is TGCGCCAGCAGCGTCACCCCGGGAGATGGGGAAGAGACCCAGTACTTC.

This clonotype was counted a few times. The J gene is TRBJ1-6, the V gene TRBV5-4, with a possible D match to TRBD1 (6 bases). The V gene's germline CDR1 is SGHNT and CDR2 YYREEE (reference sequence). The CDR3 length is 14 residues. Trimming left V 0 bases short and J 7 bases short, with 8 bases between. This chain's CDR3 is CASSLDRGNSPLHF. The CDR3 DNA follows: TGTGCCAGCAGCTTGGATAGGGGGAATTCACCCCTCCACTTT.

This clonotype was seen many times. The genes are TRBV29-1 and TRBJ2-7, with 7 bases fitting TRBD1. V shed 4 bases and J 3 bases; nucleotides not matched to a gene: 0. This CDR3 comprises 11 residues. Germline V gene sequence: CDR1 SQVTM, CDR2 ANQGSEA. The CDR3: CSVGTGYEQYF. The CDR3 DNA follows: TGCAGCGTTGGGACAGGCTACGAGCAGTACTTC.

This clonotype was detected ten times or more. The chain uses TRBV29-1 and TRBJ2-1; 7 bases align to TRBD2. Germline CDR1 and CDR2: SQVTM and ANQGSEA. This CDR3 has 15 amino acids. J was trimmed by 5 bases and V by 4 bases; bases with no gene match: 11. The DNA for the CDR3 is TGCAGCGTTGGAAGGTTGCTAGCGGAGAACAATGAGCAGTTCTTC. This gives the protein CSVGRLLAENNEQFF.

Details on this clonotype: Germline is not matched at one junction end, which may reflect a read error. The chain is built from TRBV7-2 and TRBJ1-5; 9 positions match TRBD1. Germline V gives CDR1 SGHTA, CDR2 FQGNSA. The CDR3 sequence is 14 residues long. CDR3 DNA: TGTGCCAGCAGCGAGGACAGGGGCAATCAACCCCAGCATTTT. Translated: CASSEDRGNQPQHF.

The rearrangement uses TRBV4-3 and TRBJ2-7; tentatively, D is TRBD1 or TRBD2 (6 bases each). The length of the CDR3 is 17 residues. The germline CDR1 and CDR2 sequences are LGHNA and YSLEER. With 0 bases removed from V and 2 bases from J, the gap between germline ends came to 17 bases. The CDR3 spells CASSQDRGPSRPYEQYF. CDR3 nucleotides: TGCGCCAGCAGCCAAGATCGGGGGCCCTCACGTCCCTACGAGCAGTACTTC.

This clonotype occurred many times. The chain combines TRBV5-5 with TRBJ2-1; 10 nucleotides line up with TRBD1. The CDR3 spans 14 residues. CDR1 is SGHKS, CDR2 YYEKEE, per germline (reference sequence). V shed 5 bases and J 8 bases; nucleotides not matched to a gene: 7. In nucleotides, the CDR3 is TGTGCCAGCAGTTTCCGGGACAGGGGATATGAGCAGTTCTTC. This gives the protein CASSFRDRGYEQFF.

This clonotype was observed at least ten times. The chain links TRBV27 to TRBJ2-5; D not resolved. Trimming cost V 8 bases and J 1 base, with 8 bases left between them. CDR3 size: 12 residues. The germline gives CDR1 MNHEY, CDR2 SMNVEV (reference sequence). CDR3 region: CASGYGQETQYF. CDR3 in DNA: TGTGCCAGCGGGTACGGCCAAGAGACCCAGTACTTC.

This clonotype was picked up a small number of times. The V gene is TRBV7-9, the J gene TRBJ2-5; the match to TRBD1 covers 8 bases. Germline-derived CDR1 and CDR2 are SEHNR and FQNEAQ (reference sequence). The CDR3 is 15 residues long. Trimming took 6 bases from V and 4 from J; bases not matched to a gene: 10. The CDR3 protein is CASRGRQGNRETQYF. DNA for the CDR3: TGTGCCAGCAGGGGTCGACAGGGGAATCGAGAGACCCAGTACTTC.

This clonotype was seen only a few times. V is TRBV7-2 and J is TRBJ2-3, with a possible D match to TRBD1 (5 bases). Germline values: CDR1 SGHTA, CDR2 FQGNSA. Trimming removed 4 bases from V and 4 bases from J, with 9 bases in between. This CDR3 comprises 13 residues. CDR3 sequence (DNA): TGTGCCAGCAGCTCCCTGGGGCCAGATACGCAGTATTTT. Residues: CASSSLGPDTQYF.

This clonotype was observed at least ten times. The chain is built from TRBV5-1 and TRBJ2-1; D unclear. CDR1 is SGHRS, CDR2 YFSETQ, per germline. This CDR3 spans 16 amino acids. Trimming took off 0 bases at V and 0 bases at J, with 10 bases between the two ends. The CDR3 sequence: CASSLDRRSSYNEQFF. The CDR3 bases are TGCGCCAGCAGCTTGGATCGGAGAAGCTCCTACAATGAGCAGTTCTTC.

In its sample, this clonotype was seen many times. The rearrangement links TRBV18 to TRBJ2-2, with 9 bases fitting TRBD2. The germline CDR1 and CDR2 sequences are KGHSH and LQKENI. The J segment lost 4 bases and the V segment lost 4 bases, leaving 7 bases of the junction unmatched. The CDR3 is 16 residues long. This chain's CDR3 is CASSRRGSGGTGELFF. DNA for the CDR3: TGTGCCAGCTCACGAAGAGGTAGCGGGGGCACCGGGGAGCTGTTTTTT.

This clonotype was recorded many times. The gene calls are TRBV7-7 and TRBJ2-1; D unclear. The CDR3 has 15 amino acids. Deletions cut 5 bases from V and 6 bases from J, with 17 bases between. CDR1 SSHAT and CDR2 FNYEAQ come from the germline V gene (reference sequence). Here the CDR3 DNA reads TGTGCCAGCAGCGTATCCACGGCGGTGGGCAATGAGCAGTTCTTC. It encodes CASSVSTAVGNEQFF.

This clonotype occurred many times. The chain has TRBV20-1 and TRBJ2-1; 10 bases line up with TRBD1. V gave up 0 bases and J gave up 4 bases; unmatched junction bases: 6. Per germline, CDR1 DFQATT and CDR2 SNEGSKA (reference sequence). The length of the CDR3 is 16 residues. CDR3 sequence (DNA): TGCAGTGCTAGAGATGTTGGACAGGGGGGGTACAATGAGCAGTTCTTC. Protein product: CSARDVGQGGYNEQFF.

This clonotype was seen repeatedly, ten times or more. The V gene is TRBV6-1, the J gene TRBJ1-6; D may be TRBD1 (6 bases). CDR3 length: 14 residues. Between the trimmed V and J ends, which lost 6 bases and 10 bases, there was a span of 16 bases. Germline V gives CDR1 MNHNS, CDR2 SASEGT. CDR3 sequence reads: CASSKGGQTSPLHF. The CDR3, as DNA: TGTGCCAGCAGCAAAGGGGGACAAACATCACCCCTCCACTTT.

Ten or more counts support this clonotype. The chain uses TRBV3-1 and TRBJ1-2; TRBD1 is a possible D gene (5 bases). Looked up from germline, CDR1 is LGHDT and CDR2 is YNNKEL (reference sequence). The CDR3 is 14 residues long. The V gene lost 0 bases and the J gene lost 5 bases, with 10 bases spanning the gap. Here the CDR3 reads CASSQDRKGYGYTF. CDR3 bases: TGTGCCAGCAGCCAAGACCGGAAGGGGTATGGCTACACCTTC.

This clonotype was found many times. V is TRBV5-1 and J is TRBJ2-4; 13 bases line up with TRBD2. Trimming at V came to 6 bases and at J to 8 bases, leaving 11 bases not matched to a gene. Germline assignment: CDR1 SGHRS and CDR2 YFSETQ. This CDR3 has 16 amino acids. The CDR3 coding sequence is TGCGCCAGCACCCCAGGACTAGCGGGAGTCGGGGACATTCAGTACTTC. Translating gives CASTPGLAGVGDIQYF.

This clonotype was counted ten times or more. The rearrangement uses TRBV7-9 and TRBJ2-3; D gene uncertain. CDR1 and CDR2 (germline): SEHNR, FQNEAQ (reference sequence). The CDR3 extends over 12 amino acids. V was trimmed by 6 bases and J by 4 bases, leaving 8 bases between them. This chain's CDR3 is CASSRTADTQYF. In DNA, the CDR3 is TGTGCCAGCAGTCGGACCGCAGATACGCAGTATTTT.

This clonotype was seen many times. The chain has TRBV12-3 or TRBV12-4 and TRBJ2-7, with unresolved D. The CDR3 length is 12 residues. V was clipped by 3 bases and J by 7 bases, with 10 bases between them. The CDR3 sequence is CASSLFSREQYF. For the CDR3, the DNA is TGTGCCAGCAGTTTGTTCTCGAGGGAGCAGTACTTC.

This clonotype came up many times. V gene TRBV28 combines with J gene TRBJ2-3; a possible D gene is TRBD2 (5 bases). V lost 3 bases and J lost 5, with 18 bases in between. Per the germline V gene, CDR1 is MDHEN and CDR2 is SYDVKM. The CDR3 has 16 amino acids. CDR3: CASSFLRRVGRDTQYF. CDR3 DNA: TGTGCCAGCAGTTTTCTGCGGCGGGTTGGTCGAGATACGCAGTATTTT.

In its sample, this clonotype was seen many times. The V gene is TRBV12-3 or TRBV12-4, the J gene TRBJ2-2; tentatively, D is TRBD2 (6 bases). Trimming pared 3 bases from V and 3 bases from J, leaving 11 bases between. The CDR3 runs 15 residues. The CDR3 sequence is CASSFAGPDTGELFF. As DNA, the CDR3 is TGTGCCAGCAGTTTTGCGGGGCCCGACACCGGGGAGCTGTTTTTT.

This clonotype was seen at least ten times. This sequence joins TRBV7-8 and TRBJ2-3, with D tentatively TRBD1 or TRBD2 (5 bases each). The CDR3 length is 13 residues. Germline V gene sequence: CDR1 SGHVS, CDR2 FQNEAQ. The V and J ends lost 3 bases and 4 bases respectively, with 8 bases between them. CDR3 coding DNA: TGTGCCAGCAGCTTGAGGGACGCAGATACGCAGTATTTT. Its protein product is CASSLRDADTQYF. The complete variable domain, with remaining parts taken from reference TRBV7-8 and TRBJ2-3, reads GAGVSQSPRYKVAKRGQDVALRCDPISGHVSLFWYQQALGQGPEFLTYFQNEAQLDKSGLPSDRFFAERPEGSVSTLKIQRTQQEDSAVYLCASSLRDADTQYFGPGTRLTVL.

This clonotype came up many times. The gene calls are TRBV7-2 and TRBJ1-2; D gene uncertain. Trimming stripped 2 bases from V and 9 bases from J, with 13 bases between. Germline CDR1 and CDR2: SGHTA and FQGNSA. CDR3 length: 13 residues. As DNA, the CDR3 is TGTGCCAGCAGCTTATGGCAGGCTCATCGCTACACCTTC. Residues: CASSLWQAHRYTF.

This clonotype was seen repeatedly, ten times or more. The rearrangement joins TRBV20-1 to TRBJ2-5; TRBD1 is a possible D gene (6 bases). Germline V gene lookup returns CDR1 DFQATT and CDR2 SNEGSKA (reference sequence). V lost 2 bases and J lost 2, with 9 bases in between. This CDR3 is 13 amino acids long. The CDR3 DNA follows: TGCAGTGCTAGATGGACAGATCAAGAGACCCAGTACTTC. Translation gives CSARWTDQETQYF.

In this sample, this clonotype turned up many times. The chain links TRBV7-9 to TRBJ2-5; maybe TRBD2 (5 bases). Deletions cut 4 bases from V and 5 bases from J, with 11 bases between. From germline, CDR1 is SEHNR and CDR2 FQNEAQ (reference sequence). CDR3 size: 13 residues. For the CDR3, the DNA is TGTGCCAGCAGCTCAGAGGGTTGGGAGACCCAGTACTTC. Translation gives CASSSEGWETQYF. Based on the CDR3 plus reference TRBV7-9 and TRBJ2-5, the full variable domain is DTGVSQNPRHKITKRGQNVTFRCDPISEHNRLYWYRQTLGQGPEFLTYFQNEAQLEKSRLLSDRFSAERPKGSFSTLEIQRTEQGDSAMYLCASSSEGWETQYFGPGTRLLVL.

This clonotype was picked up many times. This chain links TRBV6-1 with TRBJ1-1; D gene uncertain. Germline CDR1 is MNHNS and CDR2 is SASEGT. V lost 4 bases, J lost 3 bases, and 12 bases lay in between. There are 14 residues in the CDR3. The CDR3 reads CASSGMVADTEAFF. CDR3 in DNA: TGTGCCAGCAGTGGGATGGTAGCGGACACTGAAGCTTTCTTT.